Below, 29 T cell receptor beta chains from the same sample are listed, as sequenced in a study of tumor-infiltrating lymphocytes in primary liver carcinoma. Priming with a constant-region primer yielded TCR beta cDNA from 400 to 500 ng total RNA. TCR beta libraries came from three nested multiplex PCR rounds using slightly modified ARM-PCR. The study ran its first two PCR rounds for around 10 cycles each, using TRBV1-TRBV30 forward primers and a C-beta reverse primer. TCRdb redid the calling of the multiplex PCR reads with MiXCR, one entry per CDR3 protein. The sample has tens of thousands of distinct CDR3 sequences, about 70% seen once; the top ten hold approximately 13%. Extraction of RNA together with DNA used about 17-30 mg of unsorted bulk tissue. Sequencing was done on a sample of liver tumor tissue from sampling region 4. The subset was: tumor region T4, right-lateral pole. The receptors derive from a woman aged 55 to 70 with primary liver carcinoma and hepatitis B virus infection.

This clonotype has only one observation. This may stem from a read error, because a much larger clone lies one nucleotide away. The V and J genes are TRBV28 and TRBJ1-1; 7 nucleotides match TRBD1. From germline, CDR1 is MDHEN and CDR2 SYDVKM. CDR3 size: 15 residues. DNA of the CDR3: TGTGTCAGCAGGGCTCGACAGGGATTGGACACTGAAGCTTTCTTT. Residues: CVSRARQGLDTEAFF.

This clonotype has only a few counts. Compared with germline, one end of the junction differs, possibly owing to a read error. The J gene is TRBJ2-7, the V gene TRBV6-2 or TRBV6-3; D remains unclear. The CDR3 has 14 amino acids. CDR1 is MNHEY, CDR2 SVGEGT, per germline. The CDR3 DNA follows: TGTGCCAGCACGCGAGAGAGTATCCCCTACGGGCAGTACTTC. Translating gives CASTRESIPYGQYF.

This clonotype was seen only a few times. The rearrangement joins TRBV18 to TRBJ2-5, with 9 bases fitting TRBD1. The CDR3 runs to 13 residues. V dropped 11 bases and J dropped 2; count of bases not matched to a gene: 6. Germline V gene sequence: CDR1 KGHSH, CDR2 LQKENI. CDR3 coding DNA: TGTGCCGGCACGGGACAGGGACAAGAGACCCAGTACTTC. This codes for CAGTGQGQETQYF.

The CDR3, as DNA: TGTGCCAGCAGTTTGGATTGGGTCAATGAGCAGTTCTTC. It specifies CASSLDWVNEQFF. This chain uses TRBV12-3 or TRBV12-4 with TRBJ2-1; D remains ambiguous. Deletions cut 3 bases from V and 6 bases from J, with 9 bases between. The CDR3 sequence is 13 residues long.

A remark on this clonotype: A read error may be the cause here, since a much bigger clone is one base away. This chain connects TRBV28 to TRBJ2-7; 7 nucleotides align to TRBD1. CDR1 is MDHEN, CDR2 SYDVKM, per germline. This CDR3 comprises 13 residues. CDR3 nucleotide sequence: TGTGTCAGCAGTCTGACAGGGCCCTACGAGCAGTACTTC. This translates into CVSSLTGPYEQYF.

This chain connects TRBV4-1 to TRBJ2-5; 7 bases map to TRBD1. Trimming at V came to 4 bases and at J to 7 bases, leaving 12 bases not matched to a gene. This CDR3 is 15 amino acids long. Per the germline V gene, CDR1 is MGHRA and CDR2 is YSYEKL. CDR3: CASSREVGGRGTQYF. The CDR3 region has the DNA TGCGCCAGCAGCCGAGAAGTAGGGGGCAGGGGGACCCAGTACTTC.

CDR3 sequence: CAISNPNTEAFF. The DNA for the CDR3 is TGTGCCATCTCGAACCCGAACACTGAAGCTTTCTTT. The V call is TRBV10-3, the J call TRBJ1-1; D gene ambiguous. Trimming took off 8 bases at V and 1 base at J, with 8 bases between the two ends. This CDR3 region has 12 residues. CDR1 and CDR2 (germline): ENHRY, SYGVKD.

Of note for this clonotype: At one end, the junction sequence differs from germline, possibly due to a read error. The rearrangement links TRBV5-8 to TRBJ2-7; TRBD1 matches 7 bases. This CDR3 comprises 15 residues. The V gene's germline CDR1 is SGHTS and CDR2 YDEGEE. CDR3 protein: CVSSQGTVNRGDQYF. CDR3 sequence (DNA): TGTGTCAGCAGCCAAGGGACAGTCAACCGGGGCGATCAGTACTTC. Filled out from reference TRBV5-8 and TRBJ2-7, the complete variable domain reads EAGVTQSPTHLIKTRGQQATLRCSPISGHTSVYWYQQALGLGLQFLLWYDEGEERNRGNFPPRFSGRQFPNYSSELNVNALELEDSALYLCVSSQGTVNRGDQYFGPGTRLTVT.

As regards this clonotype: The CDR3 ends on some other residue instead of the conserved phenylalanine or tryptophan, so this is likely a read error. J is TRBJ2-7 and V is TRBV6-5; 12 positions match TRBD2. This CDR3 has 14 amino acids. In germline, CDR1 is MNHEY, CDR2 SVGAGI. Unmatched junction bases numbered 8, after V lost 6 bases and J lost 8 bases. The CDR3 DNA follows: TGTGCCAGCAGCTCGGGGCTAGCGGGAGGGAAGCAGTACCTC. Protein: CASSSGLAGGKQYL.

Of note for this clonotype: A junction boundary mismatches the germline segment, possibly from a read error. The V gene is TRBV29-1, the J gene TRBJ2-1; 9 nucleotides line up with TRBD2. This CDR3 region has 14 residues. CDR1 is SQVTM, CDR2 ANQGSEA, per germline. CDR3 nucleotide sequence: TGCAGCGTGGGGTGGTTAGCGGGAGATGGTGAGCGGTTCTTC. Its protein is CSVGWLAGDGERFF.

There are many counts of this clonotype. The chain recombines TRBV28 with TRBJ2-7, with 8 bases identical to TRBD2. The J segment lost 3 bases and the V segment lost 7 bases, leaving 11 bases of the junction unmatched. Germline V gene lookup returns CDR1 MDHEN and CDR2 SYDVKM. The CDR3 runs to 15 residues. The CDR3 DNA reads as TGTGCCAGCACTCCCGGGGGGGTCCCTCTCTACGAGCAGTACTTC. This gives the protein CASTPGGVPLYEQYF.

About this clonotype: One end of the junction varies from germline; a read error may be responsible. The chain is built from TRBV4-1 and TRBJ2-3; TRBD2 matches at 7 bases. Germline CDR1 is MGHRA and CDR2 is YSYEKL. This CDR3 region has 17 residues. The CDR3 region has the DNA TGCGCCAGCAGCCCCCCCACATGGACTAGACTCACAGATATGCAGTATTTT. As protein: CASSPPTWTRLTDMQYF.

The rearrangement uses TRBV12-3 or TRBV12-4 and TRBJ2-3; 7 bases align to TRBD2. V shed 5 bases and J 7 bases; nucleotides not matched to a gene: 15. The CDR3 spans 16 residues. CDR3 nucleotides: TGTGCCAGCAGTGTCGTAGGGCCAGGGAGGGCCAATACGCAGTATTTT. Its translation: CASSVVGPGRANTQYF.

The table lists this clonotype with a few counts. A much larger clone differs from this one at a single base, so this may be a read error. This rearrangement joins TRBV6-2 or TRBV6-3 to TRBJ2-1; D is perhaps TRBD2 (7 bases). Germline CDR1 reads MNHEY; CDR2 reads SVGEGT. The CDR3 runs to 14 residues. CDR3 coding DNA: TGTGCCAGCATGGGGCTAGGGGGGGGGAATGATCAGTTCTTC. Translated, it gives CASMGLGGGNDQFF.

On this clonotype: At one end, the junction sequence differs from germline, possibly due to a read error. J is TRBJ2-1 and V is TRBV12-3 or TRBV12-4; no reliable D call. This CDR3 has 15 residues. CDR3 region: CTSSFGKGKHNEQFF. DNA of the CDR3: TGTACCAGCAGTTTCGGTAAGGGTAAACACAATGAGCAGTTCTTC.

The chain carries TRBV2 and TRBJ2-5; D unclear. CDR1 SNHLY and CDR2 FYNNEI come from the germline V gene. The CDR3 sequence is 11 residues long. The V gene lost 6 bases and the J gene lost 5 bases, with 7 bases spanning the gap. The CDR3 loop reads CASRSWETQYF. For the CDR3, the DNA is TGTGCCAGCAGAAGTTGGGAGACCCAGTACTTC. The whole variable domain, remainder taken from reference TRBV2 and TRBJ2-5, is EPEVTQTPSHQVTQMGQEVILRCVPISNHLYFYWYRQILGQKVEFLVSFYNNEISEKSEIFDDQFSVERPDGSNFTLKIRSTKLEDSAMYFCASRSWETQYFGPGTRLLVL.

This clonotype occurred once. The CDR3 protein is CSVLNRGPSAEAFF. The CDR3 DNA sequence: TGCAGCGTGCTTAACAGGGGGCCGAGCGCTGAAGCTTTCTTT. The J gene is TRBJ1-1, the V gene TRBV29-1; 9 bases are shared with TRBD1. This CDR3 has 14 amino acids. CDR1 SQVTM and CDR2 ANQGSEA come from the germline V gene. Trimming cost V 6 bases and J 6 bases; bases outside gene matches: 11.

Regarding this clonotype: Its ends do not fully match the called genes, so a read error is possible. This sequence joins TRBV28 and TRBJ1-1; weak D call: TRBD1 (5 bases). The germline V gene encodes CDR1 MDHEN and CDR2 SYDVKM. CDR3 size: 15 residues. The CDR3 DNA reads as TGTGCCAGCGGGGCGTCGCTCTGCCAGGGCACTGAAGCTTCCTTT. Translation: CASGASLCQGTEASF.

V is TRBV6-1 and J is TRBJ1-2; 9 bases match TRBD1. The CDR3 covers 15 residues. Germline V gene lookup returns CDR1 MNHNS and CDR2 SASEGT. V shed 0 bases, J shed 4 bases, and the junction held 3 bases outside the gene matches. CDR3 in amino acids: CASSEATGGGYGYTF. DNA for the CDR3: TGTGCCAGCAGTGAAGCGACAGGGGGTGGCTATGGCTACACCTTC.

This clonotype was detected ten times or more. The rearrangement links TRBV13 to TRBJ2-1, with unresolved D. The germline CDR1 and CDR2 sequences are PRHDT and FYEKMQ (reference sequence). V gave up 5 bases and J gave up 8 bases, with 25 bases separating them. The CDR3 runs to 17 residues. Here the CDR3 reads CASSPPQAEPTRHEQFF. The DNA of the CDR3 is TGTGCCAGCAGCCCTCCCCAGGCGGAACCTACCAGGCATGAGCAGTTCTTC.

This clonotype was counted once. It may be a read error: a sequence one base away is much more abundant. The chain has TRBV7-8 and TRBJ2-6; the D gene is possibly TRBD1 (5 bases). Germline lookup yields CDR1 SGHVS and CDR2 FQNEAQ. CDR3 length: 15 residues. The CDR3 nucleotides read TGTGCCAGCACCCCCGACGGGCCTGGGGCCTACGTCCTGACTTTC. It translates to CASTPDGPGAYVLTF.

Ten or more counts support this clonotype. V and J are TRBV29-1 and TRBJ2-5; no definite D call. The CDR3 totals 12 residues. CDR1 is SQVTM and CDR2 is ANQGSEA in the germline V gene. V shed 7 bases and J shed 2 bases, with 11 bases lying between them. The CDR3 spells CSGTSGQETQYF. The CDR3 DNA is TGCAGCGGCACAAGTGGTCAAGAGACCCAGTACTTC.

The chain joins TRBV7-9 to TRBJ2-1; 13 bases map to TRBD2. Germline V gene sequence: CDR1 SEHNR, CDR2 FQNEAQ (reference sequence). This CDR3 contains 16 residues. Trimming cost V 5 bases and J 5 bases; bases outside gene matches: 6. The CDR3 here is CASSPGTSGINNEQFF. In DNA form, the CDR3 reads TGTGCCAGCAGCCCCGGGACTAGCGGGATAAACAATGAGCAGTTCTTC.

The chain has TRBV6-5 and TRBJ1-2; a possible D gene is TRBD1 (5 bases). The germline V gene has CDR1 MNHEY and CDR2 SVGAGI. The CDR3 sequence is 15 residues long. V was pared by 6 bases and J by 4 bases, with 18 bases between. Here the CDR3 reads CASRPRGDCVYGYTF. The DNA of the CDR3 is TGTGCCAGCAGGCCCCGCGGGGACTGCGTCTATGGCTACACCTTC.

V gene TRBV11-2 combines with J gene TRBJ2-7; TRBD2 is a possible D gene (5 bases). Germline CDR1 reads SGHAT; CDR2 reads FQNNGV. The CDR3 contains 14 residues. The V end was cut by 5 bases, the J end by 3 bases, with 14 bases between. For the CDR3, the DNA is TGTGCCAGCAGCCCCCCGGGATCCATCTACGAGCAGTACTTC. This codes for CASSPPGSIYEQYF.

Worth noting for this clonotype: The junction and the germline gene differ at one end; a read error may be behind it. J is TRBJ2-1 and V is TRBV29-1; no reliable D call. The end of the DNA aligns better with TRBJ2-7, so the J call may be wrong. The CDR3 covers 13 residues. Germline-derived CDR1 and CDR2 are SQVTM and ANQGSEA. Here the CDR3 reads CNVDRTQGNEQYF. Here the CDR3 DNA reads TGCAACGTTGACCGTACACAAGGGAATGAGCAGTACTTC.

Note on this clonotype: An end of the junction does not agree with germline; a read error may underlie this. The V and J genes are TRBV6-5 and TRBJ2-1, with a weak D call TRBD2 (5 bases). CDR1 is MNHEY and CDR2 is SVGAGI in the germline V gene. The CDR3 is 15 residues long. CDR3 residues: CAGSPKWIDYDEQFF. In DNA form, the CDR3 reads TGTGCCGGCAGTCCAAAATGGATAGACTACGATGAGCAGTTCTTC.

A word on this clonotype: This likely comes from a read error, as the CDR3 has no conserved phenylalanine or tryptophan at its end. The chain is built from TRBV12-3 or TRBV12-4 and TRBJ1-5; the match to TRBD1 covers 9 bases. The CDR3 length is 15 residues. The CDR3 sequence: CASSPGTGRNQPQHL. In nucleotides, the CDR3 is TGTGCCAGCAGTCCCGGGACAGGGCGCAATCAACCCCAGCATCTT.

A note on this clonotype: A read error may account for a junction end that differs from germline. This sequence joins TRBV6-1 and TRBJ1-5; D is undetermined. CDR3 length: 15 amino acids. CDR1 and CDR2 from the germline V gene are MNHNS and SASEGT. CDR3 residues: CVSSDLADSNQPQQF. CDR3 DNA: TGTGTCAGCAGTGATTTGGCCGATAGCAATCAGCCCCAGCAATTC.